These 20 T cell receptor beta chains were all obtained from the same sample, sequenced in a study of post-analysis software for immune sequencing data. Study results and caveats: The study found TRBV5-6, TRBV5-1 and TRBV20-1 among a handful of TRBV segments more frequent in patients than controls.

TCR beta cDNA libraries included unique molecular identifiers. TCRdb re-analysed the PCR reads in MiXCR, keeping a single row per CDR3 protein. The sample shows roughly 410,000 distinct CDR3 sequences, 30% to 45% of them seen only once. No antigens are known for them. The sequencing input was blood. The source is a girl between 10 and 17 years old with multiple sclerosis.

The CDR3 sequence is CASSRDRVRYEQYF. CDR3 sequence (DNA): TGTGCCAGCAGCCGCGACAGGGTTCGGTACGAGCAGTACTTC. The gene calls are TRBV14 and TRBJ2-7, with TRBD1 matching 7 bases. V was pared by 4 bases and J by 4 bases, with 7 bases of the junction left unmatched. This CDR3 contains 14 residues. Germline CDR1 is SGHDN and CDR2 is FVKESK.

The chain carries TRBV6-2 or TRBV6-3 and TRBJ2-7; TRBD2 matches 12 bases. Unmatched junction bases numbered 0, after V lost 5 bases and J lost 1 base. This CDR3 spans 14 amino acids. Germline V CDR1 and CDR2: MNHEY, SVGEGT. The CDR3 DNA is TGTGCCAGCAGTGGGACTAGCGGGTCCTACGAGCAGTACTTC. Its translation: CASSGTSGSYEQYF.

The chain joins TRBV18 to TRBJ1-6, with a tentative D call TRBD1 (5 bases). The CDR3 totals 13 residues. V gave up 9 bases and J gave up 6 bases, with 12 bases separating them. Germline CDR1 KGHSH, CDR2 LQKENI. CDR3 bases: TGTGCCAGTTCAGGGAACGGTAATTCACCCCTCCACTTT. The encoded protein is CASSGNGNSPLHF.

DNA of the CDR3: TGCAGTGCTCGCCTCCCGGGACAGACCTACGAGCAGTACTTC. As protein: CSARLPGQTYEQYF. This chain joins TRBV20-1 and TRBJ2-7, with 7 bases that match TRBD1. The ends lost 5 bases at V and 2 bases at J; junction bases unmatched: 9. This CDR3 spans 14 amino acids. The V gene's germline CDR1 is DFQATT and CDR2 SNEGSKA (reference sequence).

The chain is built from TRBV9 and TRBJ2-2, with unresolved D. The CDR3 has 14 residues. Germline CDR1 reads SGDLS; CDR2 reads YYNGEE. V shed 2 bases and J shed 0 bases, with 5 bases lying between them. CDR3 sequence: CASSVTPNTGELFF. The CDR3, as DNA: TGTGCCAGCAGCGTCACTCCGAACACCGGGGAGCTGTTTTTT.

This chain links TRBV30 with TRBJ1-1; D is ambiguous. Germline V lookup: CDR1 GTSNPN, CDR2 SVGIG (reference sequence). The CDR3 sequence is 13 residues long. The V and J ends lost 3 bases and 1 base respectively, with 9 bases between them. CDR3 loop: CAWRTPGNTEAFF. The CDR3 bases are TGTGCCTGGAGAACCCCAGGGAACACTGAAGCTTTCTTT.

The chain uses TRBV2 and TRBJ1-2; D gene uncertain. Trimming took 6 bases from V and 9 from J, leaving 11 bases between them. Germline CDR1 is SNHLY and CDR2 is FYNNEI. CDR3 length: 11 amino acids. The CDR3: CASRLEARYTF. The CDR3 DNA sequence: TGTGCCAGCAGGTTAGAAGCGCGCTACACCTTC.

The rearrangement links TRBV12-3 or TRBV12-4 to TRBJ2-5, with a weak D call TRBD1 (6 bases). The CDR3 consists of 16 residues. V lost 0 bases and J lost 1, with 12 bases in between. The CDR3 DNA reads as TGTGCCAGCAGTTTAGCGGGGGCCCCCGGCCAAGAGACCCAGTACTTC. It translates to CASSLAGAPGQETQYF.

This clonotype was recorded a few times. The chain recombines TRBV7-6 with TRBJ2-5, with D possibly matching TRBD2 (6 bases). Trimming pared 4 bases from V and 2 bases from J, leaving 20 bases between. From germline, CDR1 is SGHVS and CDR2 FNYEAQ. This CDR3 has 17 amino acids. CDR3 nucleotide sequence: TGTGCCAGCAGCTCCGGGGTTGGGGGGAATCCACAAGAGACCCAGTACTTC. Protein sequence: CASSSGVGGNPQETQYF.

CDR3 in amino acids: CASSDYRLAGGPDPDTQYF. The CDR3 region has the DNA TGTGCCAGCAGTGACTATCGGCTAGCGGGGGGGCCGGATCCAGATACGCAGTATTTT. The chain uses TRBV6-1 and TRBJ2-3, with 12 bases fitting TRBD2. The length of the CDR3 is 19 residues. The trim removed 3 bases at V and 4 bases at J, leaving 14 bases unmatched. Germline values: CDR1 MNHNS, CDR2 SASEGT.

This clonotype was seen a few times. DNA of the CDR3: TGTGCCAGCAGTTACCCCACAGGGCCAGGGGCGTCCAATGAGCAGTTCTTC. Residues: CASSYPTGPGASNEQFF. The chain joins TRBV6-2 or TRBV6-3 to TRBJ2-1; weak D call: TRBD1 (6 bases). This CDR3 has 17 residues. Trimming left V 2 bases short and J 6 bases short, with 20 bases between. Looked up from germline, CDR1 is MNHEY and CDR2 is SVGEGT.

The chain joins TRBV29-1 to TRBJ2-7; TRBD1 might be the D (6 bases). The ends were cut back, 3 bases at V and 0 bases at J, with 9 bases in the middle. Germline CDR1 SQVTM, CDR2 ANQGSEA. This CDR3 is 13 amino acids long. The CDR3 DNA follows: TGCAGCGTTGAGAGGGACAACTCCTACGAGCAGTACTTC. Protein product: CSVERDNSYEQYF.

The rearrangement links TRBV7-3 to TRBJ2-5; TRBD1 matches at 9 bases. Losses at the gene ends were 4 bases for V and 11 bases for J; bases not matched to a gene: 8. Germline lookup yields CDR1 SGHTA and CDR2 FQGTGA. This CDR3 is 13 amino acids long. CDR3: CASSSGTGTKQYF. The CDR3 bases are TGTGCCAGCAGCTCCGGGACAGGGACAAAGCAGTACTTC.

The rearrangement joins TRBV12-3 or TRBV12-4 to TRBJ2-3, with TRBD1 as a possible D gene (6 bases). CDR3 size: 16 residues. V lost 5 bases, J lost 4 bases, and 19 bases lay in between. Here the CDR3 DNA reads TGTGCCAGCAGTCCCAATCAGGTGGACAGAGCAGATACGCAGTATTTT. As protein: CASSPNQVDRADTQYF.

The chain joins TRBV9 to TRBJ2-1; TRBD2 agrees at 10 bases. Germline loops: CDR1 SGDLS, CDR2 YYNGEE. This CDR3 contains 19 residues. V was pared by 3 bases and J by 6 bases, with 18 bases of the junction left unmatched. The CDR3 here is CASSASGAIWTSGPNEQFF. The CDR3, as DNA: TGTGCCAGCAGCGCATCGGGAGCCATTTGGACTAGCGGCCCCAATGAGCAGTTCTTC.

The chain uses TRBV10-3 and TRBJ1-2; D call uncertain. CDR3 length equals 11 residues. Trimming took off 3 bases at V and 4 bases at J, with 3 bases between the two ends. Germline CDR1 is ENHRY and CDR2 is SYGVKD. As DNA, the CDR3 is TGTGCCATCAGTGACAGCTATGGCTACACCTTC. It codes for CAISDSYGYTF.

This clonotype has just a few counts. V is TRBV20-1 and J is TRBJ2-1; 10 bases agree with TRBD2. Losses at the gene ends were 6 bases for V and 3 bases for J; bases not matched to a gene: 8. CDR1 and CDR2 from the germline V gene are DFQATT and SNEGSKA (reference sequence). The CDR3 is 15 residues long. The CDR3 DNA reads TGCAGTGCCTACCCCACTAGCGGGGACTACAATGAGCAGTTCTTC. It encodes CSAYPTSGDYNEQFF.

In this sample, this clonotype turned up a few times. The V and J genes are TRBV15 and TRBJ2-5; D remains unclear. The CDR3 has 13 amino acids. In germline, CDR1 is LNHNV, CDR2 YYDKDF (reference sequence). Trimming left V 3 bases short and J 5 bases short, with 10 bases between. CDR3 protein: CATSRDFGETQYF. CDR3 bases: TGTGCCACCAGCAGGGATTTTGGGGAGACCCAGTACTTC.

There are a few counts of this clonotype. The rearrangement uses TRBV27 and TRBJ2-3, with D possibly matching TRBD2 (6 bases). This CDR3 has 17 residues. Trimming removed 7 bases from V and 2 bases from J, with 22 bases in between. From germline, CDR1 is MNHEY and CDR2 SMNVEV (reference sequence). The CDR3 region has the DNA TGTGCCAGCATCCCCCTCCGGGGTAGCGGAAACACAGATACGCAGTATTTT. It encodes CASIPLRGSGNTDTQYF.

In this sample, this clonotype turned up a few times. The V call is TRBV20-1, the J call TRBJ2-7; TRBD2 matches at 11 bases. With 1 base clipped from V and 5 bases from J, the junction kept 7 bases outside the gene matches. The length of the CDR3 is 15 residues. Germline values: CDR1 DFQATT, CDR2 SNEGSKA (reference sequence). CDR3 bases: TGCAGTGCTAGAGCCCCGACTAGCGGGGCCCACGAGCAGTACTTC. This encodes CSARAPTSGAHEQYF.